This T cell receptor beta chain was sequenced for a study of OX40 agonist ivuxolimab in advanced cancers. Background on the study: Given to patients was ivuxolimab, an agonistic anti-OX40 (CD134) antibody. General study findings and limits: Expanded clones tended on average to be more numerous among CD8+ T cells than CD4+.

Clones were read by immunoSEQ multiplex PCR, and TCRdb kept only the in-frame ones, dropping some. The sample consists of about 48,000 clones, around 90% of them appearing once. Comments on this clone: The antigen remains unidentified.

Trimming cost V 3 bases and J 3 bases; bases outside gene matches: 1. Germline values: CDR1 WSHSY, CDR2 SAAADI. The CDR3 runs to 13 residues. This receptor was obtained from an adult with an advanced solid tumor such as melanoma, head and neck, liver or kidney cancer. The sample was CD4+ or CD8+ T cells sorted from blood, taken in a trial of the OX40 agonist ivuxolimab. The gene calls are TRBV10-2 and TRBJ2-7; 8 nucleotides agree with TRBD2. This CDR3 reads CASSDGGVYEQYF. CDR3 nucleotides: TGCGCCAGCAGTGACGGGGGGGTCTACGAGCAGTACTTC.